The rows below give T cell receptor beta chains drawn from one sample of a study of OX40 agonist ivuxolimab in advanced cancers. The assay was immunoSEQ multiplex PCR, and TCRdb's table has in-frame clones only and misses some. The data contain 70,000 to 100,000 clones, 75% to 90% of them seen just once; the ten biggest clones take up under 0.4%. Sequencing was performed on CD4+ or CD8+ T cells sorted from blood, taken in a trial of the OX40 agonist ivuxolimab. These receptors came from an adult with an advanced solid tumor such as melanoma, head and neck, liver or kidney cancer. The CDR3 runs from the conserved cysteine through the conserved F or W.

j_gene | v_gene | CDR3aa
TRBJ2-7 | TRBV10-3 | CAIQETGSTYEQYF
TRBJ2-7 | TRBV5-1 | CASSMDPGVSTYEQYF
TRBJ2-7 | TRBV2 | CASSALYEQYF
TRBJ2-2 | TRBV18 | CASSPPPGPGELFF
TRBJ2-1 | TRBV5-1 | CASSFAAGEEYEQFF
TRBJ2-1 | TRBV29-1 | CSCRTSGRNEQFF
TRBJ1-5 | TRBV2 | CASRVGPRSHSNQPQHF
TRBJ2-3 | TRBV25-1 | CASSRDDTDTQYF
TRBJ2-2 | TRBV11-2 | CASSFPGTGELFF
TRBJ2-7 | TRBV19 | CASSIGSGSEYHEQYF
TRBJ2-1 | TRBV9 | CASSKTSGTTYNEQFF
TRBJ1-2 | TRBV6-1 | CASSEERVYGYTF
TRBJ1-5 | TRBV14 | CASSPGTVNQPQHF
TRBJ2-3 | TRBV7-9 | CASSSVIAGVSSTDTQYF
TRBJ1-1 | TRBV7-7 | CASSRDRGTEAFF
TRBJ1-5 | TRBV6-7 | CASRSTGGSNQPQHF
TRBJ2-7 | TRBV14 | CASSQSSGRNYEQYF
TRBJ1-2 | TRBV2 | CASSAGVGGSNGYTF
TRBJ1-3 | TRBV5-4 | CASSSGQGGTGNTIYF
TRBJ2-5 | TRBV5-1 | CASSSSHGTQYF
TRBJ2-1 | TRBV18 | CASSPLRPEQFF
TRBJ2-1 | TRBV27 | CASSLGVAGGQNEQFF
TRBJ2-1 | TRBV27 | CASRQGPSYNEQFF
TRBJ1-2 | TRBV29-1 | CSVESGGFGYTF
TRBJ1-1 | TRBV19 | CASSDGRVNTEAFF
TRBJ2-3 | TRBV7-9 | CASSVGGGRTSTDTQYF
TRBJ2-1 | TRBV6-1 | CASLLTFGGEQFF
TRBJ2-6 | TRBV27 | CASGGLHSGANVLTF
TRBJ2-5 | TRBV6-5 | CASSSIGGSGETQYF
TRBJ2-7 | TRBV10-3 | CASYSGTSVGEQYF
TRBJ2-5 | TRBV29-1 | CSVPQEPSMTQYF
TRBJ1-1 | TRBV18 | CASSPIVPGQGEAFF
TRBJ1-5 | TRBV2 | CASSERQPNPQHF
TRBJ2-1 | TRBV5-1 | CASSFSGTSYNEQFF
TRBJ2-1 | TRBV5-1 | CASSPPDYNEQFF
TRBJ2-5 | TRBV11-3 | CASSLVGGETQYF
TRBJ2-6 | TRBV5-1 | CASRRGSGANVLTF
TRBJ2-3 | TRBV6-5 | CASSWGGQGMGTQYF
TRBJ2-1 | TRBV4-3 | CASSPGEAGYNEQFF
TRBJ1-2 | TRBV6-6 | CASSLGGSTAGYTF
TRBJ1-1 | TRBV4-1 | CASSQIDRNTEAFF
TRBJ1-4 | TRBV2 | CASSVQPNEKLFF
TRBJ1-3 | TRBV5-4 | CASSLGRAVNTIYF
TRBJ2-7 | TRBV10-2 | CASSTLAYEQYF
TRBJ1-5 | TRBV19 | CASSIGGTAPPQHF
TRBJ2-4 | TRBV7-2 | CASSPPGQENIQYF
TRBJ1-4 | TRBV5-1 | CASSLTGGNEKLFF
TRBJ2-7 | TRBV6-5 | CASKTGVKYEQYF
TRBJ2-1 | TRBV14 | CASRPKTGTEIYNEQFF
TRBJ2-3 | TRBV18 | CASSPIASGSIDTQYF
TRBJ2-7 | TRBV5-1 | CASSLGGDEQYF
TRBJ2-5 | TRBV2 | CASSANGLAGGGSQYF
TRBJ1-1 | TRBV7-9 | CASRSQSYRDVAFF
TRBJ1-2 | TRBV30 | CAWSAGNYGYTF
TRBJ1-5 | TRBV5-4 | CASSSGTEQPQHF